This is a list of T cell receptor beta chains from one sample in a study of shared clonotypes between healthy human individuals. Measured with immunoSEQ multiplex PCR; TCRdb has only the in-frame clones, and not every one. There are approximately 1.1 million clones in the sample; approximately 80% occur only once, and more than 0.5% lies in the top ten. Sequencing input: memory CD4+ T cells from PBMCs. The receptors shown here come from a man younger than 35 in good health. Some clones in this sample may be carry-over from other donors' samples. Both conserved end residues are part of each CDR3. D genes are given only for firm matches. A clone size is listed for some rows: how often the clone was seen (once, few, many), or a class if it is expanded.

TRBJ2-1 | - | TRBV2 | TRBD2 | CASRESSGRGVVEQFF | TGTGCCAGCAGGGAATCGAGCGGGAGGGGGGTTGTGGAGCAGTTCTTC
TRBJ2-2 | - | TRBV2 | TRBD1 | CASSVDRGGTGELFF | TGTGCCAGCAGTGTTGACAGGGGTGGGACCGGGGAGCTGTTTTTT
TRBJ2-2 | - | TRBV19 | - | CASSIAAGVAGELFF | TGTGCCAGTAGTATTGCGGCTGGAGTGGCCGGGGAGCTGTTTTTT
TRBJ1-5 | - | TRBV7-9 | - | CASSLAGSASAQHF | TGTGCCAGCAGCTTAGCGGGTTCGGCCTCGGCCCAGCATTTT
TRBJ2-3 | few | TRBV21-1 | - | CASSNKGEDDTQYF | TGTGCCAGCAGCAATAAGGGGGAGGACGATACGCAGTATTTT
TRBJ2-7 | - | TRBV5-1 | - | CASSLGLGGFYEQYF | TGCGCCAGCAGCCTAGGACTAGGGGGATTCTACGAGCAGTACTTC
TRBJ2-6 | - | TRBV7-8 | TRBD2 | CASSGGFPLSGANVLTF | TGTGCCAGCTCGGGGGGGTTCCCTCTCTCTGGGGCCAACGTCCTGACTTTC
TRBJ2-7 | - | TRBV7-8 | - | CASSFDSSREQYF | TGTGCCAGCAGCTTCGACTCGAGTCGCGAGCAGTACTTC
TRBJ2-7 | - | TRBV2 | - | CASRPSGREQYF | TGTGCCAGCAGACCCTCAGGGAGGGAGCAGTACTTC
TRBJ2-3 | - | TRBV9 | TRBD2 | CASSSGRGGSGDTQYF | TGTGCCAGCAGCTCGGGGCGGGGCGGGAGTGGAGATACGCAGTATTTT
TRBJ1-1 | many | TRBV7-2 | - | CASSLLGGAKNTEAFF | TGTGCCAGCAGCTTACTTGGAGGGGCAAAGAACACTGAAGCTTTCTTT
TRBJ2-7 | - | TRBV11-3 | TRBD2 | CASSLGRRGDEQYF | TGTGCCAGCAGCTTAGGCCGTCGGGGGGACGAGCAGTACTTC
TRBJ2-2 | few | TRBV5-1 | - | CASRLQTANTGELFF | TGCGCCAGCAGACTTCAAACAGCAAACACCGGGGAGCTGTTTTTT
TRBJ2-7 | - | TRBV2 | - | CASSDFDRSSYEQYF | TGTGCCAGCAGTGATTTTGACAGGAGCTCCTACGAGCAGTACTTC
TRBJ2-3 | once | TRBV28 | TRBD1 | CASSQQGPDTQYF | TGTGCCAGCAGTCAACAGGGGCCAGATACGCAGTATTTT
TRBJ2-2 | many | TRBV5-1 | - | CASSSGPNTGELFF | TGCGCCAGCAGCTCGGGACCCAACACCGGGGAGCTGTTTTTT
TRBJ2-5 | - | TRBV15 | TRBD2 | CAISGRRYETQYF | TGTGCCATCAGCGGGAGGCGGTATGAGACCCAGTACTTC
TRBJ2-7 | - | TRBV28 | - | CASSPGGKGEQYF | TGTGCCAGCAGCCCAGGGGGGAAGGGGGAGCAGTACTTC
TRBJ2-7 | - | TRBV5-5 | - | CASSRDPSSYEQYF | TGTGCCAGCAGCCGGGACCCTTCTTCCTACGAGCAGTACTTC
TRBJ2-6 | - | TRBV7-3 | TRBD1 | CASSLDRGFGGANVLTF | TGTGCCAGCAGCCTGGACAGGGGGTTTGGTGGGGCCAACGTCCTGACTTTC
TRBJ1-1 | - | TRBV28 | - | CASRFLQARYTEAFF | TGTGCCAGCCGATTCCTCCAGGCGAGGTACACTGAAGCTTTCTTT
TRBJ1-2 | - | TRBV6-1 | - | CASSEGIRGGYTF | TGTGCCAGCAGTGAAGGGATCAGGGGTGGCTACACCTTC
TRBJ1-2 | - | TRBV28 | - | CASSPGDYGYTF | TGTGCCAGCAGTCCAGGGGATTATGGCTACACCTTC
TRBJ2-5 | - | TRBV5-6 | TRBD1 | CASSSDRGAETQYF | TGTGCCAGCAGTTCAGACAGGGGGGCGGAGACCCAGTACTTC
TRBJ2-3 | - | TRBV28 | - | CASRASTLTGRFSTDTQYF | TGTGCCAGCCGCGCCTCAACTTTGACAGGTCGATTTAGCACAGATACGCAGTATTTT
TRBJ2-5 | - | TRBV2 | TRBD2 | CASTGGSGRAPETQYF | TGTGCCAGCACGGGGGGGAGCGGGAGGGCCCCCGAGACCCAGTACTTC
TRBJ1-2 | - | TRBV4-2 | - | CASSQPSGGAGYGYTF | TGTGCCAGCAGCCAGCCGAGTGGAGGGGCCGGGTATGGCTACACCTTC
TRBJ2-3 | once | TRBV5-1 | - | CASSLWGTDTQYF | TGCGCCAGCAGCTTATGGGGTACAGATACGCAGTATTTT
TRBJ1-2 | - | TRBV19 | TRBD1 | CASSKTGTGSNGYTF | TGTGCCAGTAGTAAAACCGGGACAGGGTCTAATGGCTACACCTTC
TRBJ1-4 | - | TRBV6-5 | - | CASSAGRPNEKLFF | TGTGCCAGCAGTGCTGGACGGCCTAATGAAAAACTGTTTTTT
TRBJ2-7 | - | TRBV28 | TRBD2 | CASSFLAGGNGVQYF | TGTGCCAGCAGTTTTCTAGCGGGAGGGAATGGGGTGCAGTACTTC
TRBJ2-1 | - | TRBV28 | - | CASSSFPIAAYNEQFF | TGTGCCAGCAGTTCTTTCCCTATAGCGGCCTACAATGAGCAGTTCTTC
TRBJ1-3 | many | TRBV5-1 | - | CASSLMPGTGNTIYF | TGCGCCAGCAGCTTGATGCCAGGGACTGGAAACACCATATATTTT
TRBJ2-2 | - | TRBV27 | - | CASIFAGELFF | TGTGCCAGCATTTTTGCCGGGGAGCTGTTTTTT
TRBJ1-2 | - | TRBV5-4 | TRBD1 | CASAPAGGFANYGYTF | TGTGCCAGCGCCCCGGCAGGGGGCTTCGCTAACTATGGCTACACCTTC
TRBJ2-4 | - | TRBV5-4 | - | CASSRSGGAIKNIQYF | TGTGCCAGCAGTCGTTCGGGGGGCGCGATCAAAAACATTCAGTACTTC
TRBJ2-3 | - | TRBV5-6 | - | CASSAGLVLSDTQYF | TGTGCCAGCAGCGCGGGCCTAGTATTGTCAGATACGCAGTATTTT
TRBJ1-3 | - | TRBV5-1 | - | CASTGQGNTIYF | TGCGCCAGCACTGGACAGGGAAACACCATATATTTT
TRBJ1-4 | - | TRBV5-1 | - | CASSLTGGQSEKLFF | TGCGCCAGCAGCTTGACCGGGGGGCAGAGTGAAAAACTGTTTTTT
TRBJ2-1 | many | TRBV7-2 | TRBD2 | CASSLGLAVSYNEQFF | TGTGCCAGCAGCTTAGGTCTAGCGGTCTCCTACAATGAGCAGTTCTTC
TRBJ2-7 | few | TRBV25-1 | TRBD1 | CASSEPGQGIYEQYF | TGTGCCAGCAGTGAGCCGGGACAGGGGATCTACGAGCAGTACTTC
TRBJ2-3 | - | TRBV5-1 | - | CASSLGGTRTDTQYF | TGCGCCAGCAGCTTGGGTGGTACACGCACAGATACGCAGTATTTT
TRBJ2-7 | - | TRBV4-1 | - | CASSQEARDSYEQYF | TGCGCCAGCAGCCAAGAGGCGCGGGACTCCTACGAGCAGTACTTC
TRBJ2-2 | - | TRBV7-2 | - | CASSFIAGELFF | TGTGCCAGCAGCTTTATTGCCGGGGAGCTGTTTTTT
TRBJ2-3 | - | TRBV11-2 | - | CASSSNHGGTDTQYF | TGTGCCAGCAGCTCCAATCACGGCGGCACAGATACGCAGTATTTT
TRBJ2-7 | - | TRBV19 | - | CASRPGPAADEQYF | TGTGCCAGTAGGCCGGGCCCGGCCGCGGACGAGCAGTACTTC
TRBJ2-5 | - | TRBV4-2 | TRBD2 | CASSPRGGSGISQETQYF | TGTGCCAGCAGCCCACGAGGGGGTAGCGGGATATCCCAAGAGACCCAGTACTTC
TRBJ2-6 | - | TRBV27 | - | CASSFLFGGSGANVLTF | TGTGCCAGCAGTTTCCTTTTCGGGGGTTCTGGGGCCAACGTCCTGACTTTC
TRBJ2-7 | - | TRBV11-3 | TRBD1 | CASSLGPGQGTYEQYF | TGTGCCAGCAGCTTAGGCCCGGGACAGGGGACCTACGAGCAGTACTTC
TRBJ2-3 | - | TRBV14 | - | CASSALGVGTQYF | TGTGCCAGCAGCGCCTTAGGTGTGGGTACGCAGTATTTT
TRBJ1-5 | many | TRBV5-1 | - | CASSLVPQGGNQPQHF | TGCGCCAGCAGCTTGGTACCCCAGGGCGGCAATCAGCCCCAGCATTTT
TRBJ2-7 | - | TRBV5-1 | - | CASSLAGVGEQYF | TGCGCCAGCAGCTTGGCGGGAGTAGGCGAGCAGTACTTC
TRBJ2-3 | - | TRBV20-1 | - | CSASHLEGKYF | TGCAGTGCTAGTCACCTAGAAGGAAAGTATTTT
TRBJ2-7 | - | TRBV19 | - | CASSSGGQGGLEQYF | TGTGCCAGTAGTAGCGGCGGCCAGGGGGGCCTCGAGCAGTACTTC
TRBJ2-3 | - | TRBV30 | - | CAWSVRETDTQYF | TGTGCCTGGAGTGTACGGGAGACAGATACGCAGTATTTT
TRBJ1-1 | - | TRBV7-2 | - | CASSSAGGGGTEAFF | TGTGCCAGCAGCTCAGCGGGTGGAGGTGGAACTGAAGCTTTCTTT
TRBJ1-2 | - | TRBV6-1 | - | CAASLWTYGYTF | TGTGCCGCCTCCCTATGGACCTATGGCTACACCTTC
TRBJ1-2 | once | TRBV29-1 | - | CSVVGQQGNGYTF | TGCAGCGTTGTTGGACAGCAAGGTAATGGCTACACCTTC